What follows are 31 T cell receptor beta chains derived from one specimen sequenced in a study of blood T cell repertoires in COVID-19. Assay used: immunoSEQ multiplex PCR; TCRdb lists only in-frame clones, some missing. Of approximately 150,000 clones in the sample, 87% are singletons; the top ten hold about 4.1%. Material for sequencing was peripheral blood. All receptors come from a woman aged 55-70 years with active or convalescent COVID-19.

This chain uses TRBV29-1 with TRBJ1-1; no clear D. V dropped 6 bases and J dropped 2 bases, with 13 bases sitting between them. This CDR3 has 13 residues. In germline, CDR1 is SQVTM, CDR2 ANQGSEA. CDR3 region: CSVREVSNTEAFF. The CDR3 DNA reads as TGCAGCGTGAGGGAGGTTAGCAACACTGAAGCTTTCTTT. Combining the CDR3 with reference TRBV29-1 and TRBJ1-1 gives the whole variable domain SAVISQKPSRDICQRGTSLTIQCQVDSQVTMMFWYRQQPGQSLTLIATANQGSEATYESGFVIDKFPISRPNLTFSTLTVSNMSPEDSSIYLCSVREVSNTEAFFGQGTRLTVV.

The rearrangement joins TRBV6-2 or TRBV6-3 to TRBJ2-7, with D unresolved. The CDR3 spans 14 residues. Germline CDR1 is MNHEY and CDR2 is SVGEGT. V was clipped by 5 bases and J by 2 bases, with 13 bases between them. The CDR3 DNA follows: TGTGCCAGCAGTACAACCGGTGGGCCCTACGAGCAGTACTTC. Protein product: CASSTTGGPYEQYF.

The rearrangement uses TRBV7-9 and TRBJ2-1, with 8 nucleotides matching TRBD2. The CDR3 extends over 16 amino acids. V was pared by 6 bases and J by 6 bases, with 13 bases of the junction left unmatched. The germline V gene encodes CDR1 SEHNR and CDR2 FQNEAQ (reference sequence). Here the CDR3 reads CASSYIGLAGTNEQFF. The DNA of the CDR3 is TGTGCCAGCAGTTACATAGGACTAGCAGGGACCAATGAGCAGTTCTTC.

The rearrangement uses TRBV6-8 and TRBJ1-2; no definite D call. The germline gives CDR1 MNHGY, CDR2 SAAAGT. The CDR3 is 17 residues long. Trimming took off 7 bases at V and 1 base at J, with 22 bases between the two ends. The CDR3 reads CASTIRAGGNRNYGYTF. CDR3 DNA sequence: TGTGCCAGCACCATTCGGGCGGGAGGGAATCGTAACTATGGCTACACCTTC.

The rearrangement links TRBV9 to TRBJ2-1; TRBD2 matches 13 bases. Germline V gives CDR1 SGDLS, CDR2 YYNGEE. V dropped 0 bases and J dropped 5; count of bases not matched to a gene: 5. This CDR3 is 17 amino acids long. Here the CDR3 DNA reads TGTGCCAGCAGCGTAGCTAGGACTAGCGGGGGACACAATGAGCAGTTCTTC. Protein sequence: CASSVARTSGGHNEQFF. Full variable domain (missing parts from reference TRBV9 and TRBJ2-1): DSGVTQTPKHLITATGQRVTLRCSPRSGDLSVYWYQQSLDQGLQFLIQYYNGEERAKGNILERFSAQQFPDLHSELNLSSLELGDSALYFCASSVARTSGGHNEQFFGPGTRLTVL.

This clone was observed a single time. The chain is built from TRBV7-9 and TRBJ1-1; a possible D gene is TRBD1 (6 bases). This CDR3 is 17 amino acids long. The V gene's germline CDR1 is SEHNR and CDR2 FQNEAQ (reference sequence). V shed 5 bases and J shed 1 base, with 20 bases lying between them. In DNA, the CDR3 is TGTGCCAGCAGCCCAAGGACAGCCGTGGGTTCGAACACTGAAGCTTTCTTT. Protein sequence: CASSPRTAVGSNTEAFF. Using reference TRBV7-9 and TRBJ1-1 for the parts outside the CDR3, the full variable domain is DTGVSQNPRHKITKRGQNVTFRCDPISEHNRLYWYRQTLGQGPEFLTYFQNEAQLEKSRLLSDRFSAERPKGSFSTLEIQRTEQGDSAMYLCASSPRTAVGSNTEAFFGQGTRLTVV.

V usage is TRBV18 and J usage is TRBJ2-2; 8 bases fit TRBD2. V lost 5 bases to trimming and J lost 2 bases; unmatched junction nucleotides: 4. The CDR3 is 15 residues long. Germline V gene data show CDR1 as KGHSH and CDR2 as LQKENI. The CDR3 DNA reads TGTGCCAGCTCAGCTAGCGGGCTTAACACCGGGGAGCTGTTTTTT. Its protein product is CASSASGLNTGELFF. Based on the CDR3 plus reference TRBV18 and TRBJ2-2, the full variable domain is NAGVMQNPRHLVRRRGQEARLRCSPMKGHSHVYWYRQLPEEGLKFMVYLQKENIIDESGMPKERFSAEFPKEGPSILRIQQVVRGDSAAYFCASSASGLNTGELFFGEGSRLTVL.

This CDR3 is CASSLGPGGGAQYF. CDR3 DNA: TGTGCCAGCAGCTTAGGACCTGGAGGGGGCGCGCAGTATTTT. The V call is TRBV7-2, the J call TRBJ2-3; tentatively, D is TRBD1 (7 bases). Germline V CDR1 and CDR2: SGHTA, FQGNSA. The CDR3 length is 14 residues. Trimming stripped 1 base from V and 10 bases from J, with 15 bases between.

This clone was recorded a few times. The chain employs TRBV12-5 and TRBJ2-1; TRBD2 agrees at 11 bases. The CDR3 covers 14 residues. Losses at the gene ends were 4 bases for V and 9 bases for J; bases not matched to a gene: 5. Germline CDR1 LGHNT, CDR2 FRNRAP. The CDR3 loop reads CASGSLAGVVEQFF. For the CDR3, the DNA is TGTGCTAGTGGTTCACTAGCGGGGGTGGTTGAGCAGTTCTTC.

This chain joins TRBV11-2 and TRBJ1-1; TRBD1 matches 9 bases. Germline CDR1 SGHAT, CDR2 FQNNGV. With V trimmed by 2 bases and J by 5 bases, 6 bases remained unmatched. The CDR3 runs to 15 residues. The CDR3, as DNA: TGTGCCAGCAGCTTACCACAGGGGGCTGGGACTGAAGCTTTCTTT. It codes for CASSLPQGAGTEAFF.

The rearrangement links TRBV6-5 to TRBJ2-5; 8 positions match TRBD2. Per the germline V gene, CDR1 is MNHEY and CDR2 is SVGAGI. The length of the CDR3 is 15 residues. J lost 4 bases, V lost 6 bases, and 10 bases had no gene match. CDR3 in DNA: TGTGCCAGCAGCCGTGGGTCCGGGGGGGGAGAGACCCAGTACTTC. It translates to CASSRGSGGGETQYF.

V and J are TRBV19 and TRBJ2-2; 9 bases map to TRBD2. The CDR3 has 13 residues. The V gene's germline CDR1 is LNHDA and CDR2 SQIVND (reference sequence). V trimming: 5 bases; J trimming: 6 bases; junction bases outside the gene matches: 1. The CDR3 spells CASSGLAPGELFF. The CDR3 nucleotides are TGTGCCAGTAGTGGACTAGCGCCCGGGGAGCTGTTTTTT. Full variable domain (remainder filled in from reference TRBV19 and TRBJ2-2): DGGITQSPKYLFRKEGQNVTLSCEQNLNHDAMYWYRQDPGQGLRLIYYSQIVNDFQKGDIAEGYSVSREKKESFPLTVTSAQKNPTAFYLCASSGLAPGELFFGEGSRLTVL.

The V call is TRBV5-1, the J call TRBJ2-3, with D uncertain. This CDR3 comprises 14 residues. Trimming took off 3 bases at V and 3 bases at J, with 11 bases between the two ends. CDR1 SGHRS and CDR2 YFSETQ come from the germline V gene. CDR3 region: CASSSRQATDTQYF. The CDR3 DNA reads as TGCGCCAGCAGCTCCCGACAAGCAACAGATACGCAGTATTTT.

For this clone: Other nucleotide sequences in the sample specify the same CDR3. This chain uses TRBV5-5 with TRBJ1-5; 7 bases are a match to TRBD1. The CDR3 length is 14 residues. V gave up 3 bases and J gave up 2 bases; unmatched junction bases: 2. Per germline, CDR1 SGHKS and CDR2 YYEKEE (reference sequence). This CDR3 reads CASSSTGGNQPQHF. CDR3 bases: TGTGCCAGCAGCTCTACAGGGGGCAATCAGCCCCAGCATTTT.

This sequence joins TRBV6-6 and TRBJ1-5; a possible D gene is TRBD1 (6 bases). Per the germline V gene, CDR1 is MNHNY and CDR2 is SVGAGI (reference sequence). The CDR3 has 15 amino acids. V was trimmed by 7 bases and J by 4 bases, leaving 17 bases between them. For the CDR3, the DNA is TGTGCCAGCACCGACGAGACAGGCTTAAATCAGCCCCAGCATTTT. This codes for CASTDETGLNQPQHF.

This clone has only a few counts. This chain uses TRBV18 with TRBJ2-2; maybe TRBD1 (5 bases). Trimming stripped 5 bases from V and 6 bases from J, with 10 bases between. Germline loops: CDR1 KGHSH, CDR2 LQKENI. CDR3 length equals 13 residues. The CDR3 region has the DNA TGTGCCAGCTCATACCTAGGGGCCGGGGAGCTGTTTTTT. Its translation is CASSYLGAGELFF.

The rearrangement joins TRBV3-1 (or the pseudogene TRBV3-2) to TRBJ2-3, with D hard to call. This CDR3 is 15 amino acids long. Deletions cut 1 base from V and 0 bases from J, with 8 bases between. Germline V CDR1 and CDR2: LGHDT, YNNKEL (reference sequence). The CDR3 spells CASSQGYSSTDTQYF. CDR3 nucleotides: TGTGCCAGCAGCCAAGGCTACTCTAGCACAGATACGCAGTATTTT.

This rearrangement joins TRBV18 to TRBJ1-3; D gene unclear. Looked up from germline, CDR1 is KGHSH and CDR2 is LQKENI. The CDR3 is 18 residues long. V lost 2 bases to trimming and J lost 0 bases, with 17 bases between them. The CDR3 is CASSPFSVPDYSGNTIYF. Written as DNA, the CDR3 is TGTGCCAGCTCACCATTTTCAGTCCCTGACTACTCTGGAAACACCATATATTTT.

The chain links TRBV6-5 to TRBJ2-2; D is perhaps TRBD2 (5 bases). Trimming cost V 7 bases and J 7 bases, with 13 bases left between them. The germline gives CDR1 MNHEY, CDR2 SVGAGI. This CDR3 is built from 13 residues. This CDR3 reads CASTPTGVGELFF. As DNA, the CDR3 is TGTGCCAGCACTCCAACCGGGGTCGGGGAGCTGTTTTTT.

This clone was seen a few times. The chain employs TRBV19 and TRBJ1-2, with 10 nucleotides matching TRBD1. The germline gives CDR1 LNHDA, CDR2 SQIVND (reference sequence). The CDR3 has 14 amino acids. V dropped 6 bases and J dropped 8; count of bases not matched to a gene: 9. CDR3 nucleotides: TGTGCCAGTAGCAGAGGGACAGGGGTTCAAGGCTACACCTTC. Translating gives CASSRGTGVQGYTF.

This clone has a handful of counts. The J gene is TRBJ1-1, the V gene TRBV7-2, with D maybe TRBD1 (5 bases). From germline, CDR1 is SGHTA and CDR2 FQGNSA. Deletions cut 5 bases from V and 0 bases from J, with 10 bases between. This CDR3 has 14 amino acids. For the CDR3, the DNA is TGTGCCAGCAGCCGGGGGGTCATGAACACTGAAGCTTTCTTT. Translated, it gives CASSRGVMNTEAFF.

This chain links TRBV3-1 (or the pseudogene TRBV3-2) with TRBJ1-5; D is undetermined. Trimming left V 2 bases short and J 0 bases short, with 5 bases between. This CDR3 region has 14 residues. Germline V gives CDR1 LGHDT, CDR2 YNNKEL (reference sequence). DNA for the CDR3: TGTGCCAGCAGCCAAACCGGTAGCAATCAGCCCCAGCATTTT. Its translation: CASSQTGSNQPQHF.

The chain has TRBV19 and TRBJ2-7; the match to TRBD2 covers 8 bases. The germline CDR1 and CDR2 sequences are LNHDA and SQIVND (reference sequence). Trimming at V came to 5 bases and at J to 8 bases, leaving 8 bases not matched to a gene. CDR3 length equals 13 residues. The CDR3 nucleotides are TGTGCCAGTAGTCCACTGGCGGGGGGTAAGCAGTACTTC. Translated: CASSPLAGGKQYF.

The genes are TRBV5-5 and TRBJ2-2, with D possibly TRBD1 on 6 matching bases. The V gene lost 4 bases and the J gene lost 2 bases, with 12 bases spanning the gap. Looked up from germline, CDR1 is SGHKS and CDR2 is YYEKEE (reference sequence). CDR3 length: 15 residues. CDR3 coding DNA: TGTGCCAGCAGCACCCGGGACACCAACACCGGGGAGCTGTTTTTT. Translation: CASSTRDTNTGELFF.

The J gene is TRBJ1-1, the V gene TRBV18; the D is unclear. Germline V gene lookup returns CDR1 KGHSH and CDR2 LQKENI. V lost 0 bases and J lost 9, with 5 bases in between. The CDR3 covers 11 residues. The CDR3 loop reads CASSPPGKAFF. The CDR3 nucleotides are TGTGCCAGCTCACCACCCGGGAAAGCTTTCTTT.

The J gene is TRBJ2-7, the V gene TRBV11-2; 7 bases fit TRBD1. V lost 1 base to trimming and J lost 2 bases; unmatched junction nucleotides: 5. The CDR3 is made up of 15 amino acids. Germline V gene data show CDR1 as SGHAT and CDR2 as FQNNGV. CDR3 coding DNA: TGTGCCAGCAGCTTAGCGGTCAGGGGGACCTACGAGCAGTACTTC. Its translation: CASSLAVRGTYEQYF.

A single count supports this clone. The chain uses TRBV29-1 and TRBJ2-7; tentatively, D is TRBD2 (5 bases). Germline V gene sequence: CDR1 SQVTM, CDR2 ANQGSEA. Trimming took 5 bases from V and 6 from J, leaving 20 bases between them. CDR3 size: 14 residues. The chain's CDR3 is CSVTLAGPSFEQYF. DNA of the CDR3: TGCAGCGTTACGCTTGCGGGCCCTAGTTTCGAGCAGTACTTC.

The V and J genes are TRBV5-4 and TRBJ2-1; 7 positions match TRBD1. V lost 4 bases, J lost 0 bases, and 13 bases stayed unmatched. CDR1 and CDR2 from the germline V gene are SGHNT and YYREEE (reference sequence). This CDR3 region has 18 residues. The CDR3 bases are TGTGCCAGCAGCCCGAGGGGGCCACTCCTAAGCTCCTACAATGAGCAGTTCTTC. Translated: CASSPRGPLLSSYNEQFF.

V and J are TRBV7-9 and TRBJ1-3; maybe TRBD1 (6 bases). The CDR3 length is 14 residues. Germline CDR1 SEHNR, CDR2 FQNEAQ (reference sequence). Trimming removed 5 bases from V and 4 bases from J, with 12 bases in between. This CDR3 is CASSLQGFGNTIYF. Here the CDR3 DNA reads TGTGCCAGCAGCCTACAGGGTTTCGGAAACACCATATATTTT.

The rearrangement links TRBV7-2 to TRBJ1-4, with no clear D. The V gene's germline CDR1 is SGHTA and CDR2 FQGNSA. This CDR3 spans 14 amino acids. V dropped 5 bases and J dropped 3 bases, with 10 bases sitting between them. The CDR3 region has the DNA TGTGCCAGCAGCGGTGAGGGAGCTAATGAAAAACTGTTTTTT. It encodes CASSGEGANEKLFF.

V gene TRBV11-2 combines with J gene TRBJ2-7; possibly TRBD2 for D (5 bases). The CDR3 contains 13 residues. The germline gives CDR1 SGHAT, CDR2 FQNNGV. Deletions cut 5 bases from V and 2 bases from J, with 10 bases between. In nucleotides, the CDR3 is TGTGCCAGCAGCCCGGACTTGACCTACGAGCAGTACTTC. Protein sequence: CASSPDLTYEQYF. Supplemented by reference TRBV11-2 and TRBJ2-7, the full variable domain reads EAGVAQSPRYKIIEKRQSVAFWCNPISGHATLYWYQQILGQGPKLLIQFQNNGVVDDSQLPKDRFSAERLKGVDSTLKIQPAKLEDSAVYLCASSPDLTYEQYFGPGTRLTVT.